The source of this TCR beta chain is a study of T cell repertoires in cytomegalovirus infection. This clonotype was counted between two and nine times. MiXCR was run by TCRdb on the reads, yielding one entry per CDR3 protein. Altogether about 360,000 distinct CDR3 sequences are present, approximately 18% being singletons, with the ten largest covering approximately 10%. V was pared by 3 bases and J by 8 bases, with 11 bases between. The CDR3 is 13 amino acids. CDR1 is MNHEY, CDR2 SMNVEV, per germline (reference sequence). V is TRBV27 and J is TRBJ2-1; D gene ambiguous. The sequencing sample was made of PBMCs. The TCR originated in a human donor in good health (CMV status not recorded). Some clones in this sample may be carry-over from other donors' samples. CDR3 in DNA: TGTGCCAGCAGTTTGGTCGGGTTTCATGAGCAGTTCTTC. This gives the protein CASSLVGFHEQFF.